This is a list of T cell receptor beta chains from one sample in a study of OX40 agonist ivuxolimab in advanced cancers. Some clones are missing from TCRdb's copy, which holds only in-frame ones; the method was immunoSEQ multiplex PCR. The data hold approximately 72,000 clones, with roughly 88% observed a single time. Sequences were derived from CD4+ or CD8+ T cells sorted from blood, sampled in a trial of the OX40 agonist ivuxolimab. These receptors all come from an adult with an advanced solid tumor such as melanoma, head and neck, liver or kidney cancer. The CDR3 runs from the conserved cysteine through the conserved F or W. D genes are given only for firm matches. Size values are once, few and many counts, or a class for expanded clones, and some rows have none.

NA	TRBJ1-2	TRBV4-2	NA	CASSQEGGGYTF	TGTGCCAGCAGCCAAGAAGGCGGTGGCTACACCTTC
NA	TRBJ2-7	TRBV7-2	NA	CASSSSGHYYEQYF	TGTGCCAGCAGCTCGTCGGGACACTACTACGAGCAGTACTTC
once	TRBJ2-2	TRBV7-3	NA	CASSLRGAGSTGELFF	TGTGCCAGCAGCTTAAGGGGGGCGGGCAGCACCGGGGAGCTGTTTTTT
NA	TRBJ2-1	TRBV9	NA	CASSVRVSAGGEQFF	TGTGCCAGCAGCGTCCGTGTCAGCGCGGGCGGCGAGCAGTTCTTC
NA	TRBJ2-7	TRBV5-1	NA	CASSPGPSYEQYF	TGCGCCAGCAGCCCTGGGCCTTCCTACGAGCAGTACTTC
NA	TRBJ2-7	TRBV18	TRBD1	CASSPGPGQGSYEQYF	TGTGCCAGCTCACCAGGCCCGGGACAGGGAAGCTACGAGCAGTACTTC
NA	TRBJ1-2	TRBV6-4	NA	CASNVPGGGYGYTF	TGTGCCAGCAATGTTCCCGGGGGGGGCTATGGCTACACCTTC
NA	TRBJ2-7	TRBV5-8	TRBD1	CASSSTWQGVVYEQYF	TGTGCCAGCAGCTCCACCTGGCAGGGGGTAGTTTACGAGCAGTACTTC
NA	TRBJ2-5	TRBV25-1	NA	CASSFAGDLETQYF	TGTGCCAGCAGTTTCGCAGGGGACTTGGAGACCCAGTACTTC
NA	TRBJ1-5	TRBV7-2	NA	CASTRSGSSNQPQHF	TGTGCCAGCACCAGGTCGGGGTCGAGCAATCAGCCCCAGCATTTT
NA	TRBJ2-2	TRBV9	NA	CASSVDGQVTGELFF	TGTGCCAGCAGCGTAGACGGACAAGTCACCGGGGAGCTGTTTTTT
NA	TRBJ1-2	TRBV5-1	TRBD1	CASSGDRYGYTF	TGCGCCAGCAGCGGGGACAGATATGGCTACACCTTC
once	TRBJ1-1	TRBV4-3	NA	CASSQESAGPTEAFF	TGCGCCAGCAGCCAAGAGTCGGCAGGGCCCACTGAAGCTTTCTTT
NA	TRBJ2-3	TRBV19	NA	CASSTYRENTQYF	TGTGCCAGTAGTACCTACAGGGAGAATACGCAGTATTTT
few	TRBJ1-1	TRBV5-1	TRBD1	CASSKDRGQGTEAFF	TGCGCCAGCAGCAAGGACAGGGGGCAGGGCACTGAAGCTTTCTTT
NA	TRBJ2-2	TRBV6-5	NA	CASSQISTGELFF	TGTGCCAGCAGCCAGATTTCGACCGGGGAGCTGTTTTTT
NA	TRBJ2-1	TRBV7-2	TRBD2	CASSQGLAGGRNEQFF	TGTGCCAGCAGCCAAGGACTAGCGGGAGGGAGGAATGAGCAGTTCTTC
NA	TRBJ1-1	TRBV27	NA	CASKKRVGLVGTEAFF	TGTGCCAGCAAAAAAAGGGTAGGGTTAGTGGGCACTGAAGCTTTCTTT
NA	TRBJ2-3	TRBV5-1	NA	CASSLDPPFGTDTQYF	TGCGCCAGCAGCTTGGACCCCCCTTTTGGCACAGATACGCAGTATTTT
NA	TRBJ1-4	TRBV6-5	NA	CASSYDRANEKLFF	TGTGCCAGCAGTTACGACCGGGCTAATGAAAAACTGTTTTTT
NA	TRBJ1-2	TRBV7-2	TRBD1	CASSHRTGGSYGYTF	TGTGCCAGCAGCCACCGGACAGGGGGATCCTATGGCTACACCTTC
NA	TRBJ1-1	TRBV28	NA	CASSGYRVVPTEAFF	TGTGCCAGCAGTGGCTACAGGGTCGTTCCCACTGAAGCTTTCTTT
NA	TRBJ2-7	TRBV10-2	NA	CASSEYFYEQYF	TGCGCCAGCAGTGAGTACTTCTACGAGCAGTACTTC
NA	TRBJ2-7	TRBV27	NA	CASGYYEQYF	TGTGCCAGCGGGTACTACGAGCAGTACTTC
NA	TRBJ2-5	TRBV5-1	NA	CASSKGQETQYF	TGCGCCAGCAGCAAGGGGCAAGAGACCCAGTACTTC
NA	TRBJ2-7	TRBV19	TRBD1	CASSIGTGRYEQYF	TGTGCCAGTAGTATCGGGACAGGGAGGTACGAGCAGTACTTC
NA	TRBJ2-3	TRBV18	TRBD2	CASSAGGSGSTDTQYF	TGTGCCAGCTCCGCCGGGGGTAGCGGGAGCACAGATACGCAGTATTTT
NA	TRBJ1-2	TRBV5-8	NA	CASLEASKTTTVAGYTF	TGTGCCAGCTTAGAGGCTTCGAAGACAACGACTGTGGCTGGCTACACCTTC